The rows below give T cell receptor beta chains drawn from one sample of a study of blood T cell repertoires in COVID-19. TCRdb's copy holds only in-frame clones and misses some; the assay was immunoSEQ multiplex PCR. The profile shows about 140,000 clones, more than 70% of them singletons. The sequencing sample was made of peripheral blood. The source is a human donor in a cohort sampled during active COVID-19. CDR3s include the opening cysteine and the closing phenylalanine or tryptophan. Fields, in order: clone size, D gene, J gene, V gene, CDR3 DNA, CDR3 protein. A D gene is named only where the DNA matches it firmly. Size is stated for part of the rows, as once, few or many counts, or as a class when the clone is expanded.

abundance: NA; d_gene: TRBD1; j_gene: TRBJ1-2; v_gene: TRBV6-5; CDR3nt: TGTGCCAGCAGCAGCCTTCCGTTGGACAGGGCTGGCTACACCTTC; CDR3aa: CASSSLPLDRAGYTF
abundance: NA; d_gene: TRBD2; j_gene: TRBJ2-7; v_gene: TRBV9; CDR3nt: TGTGCCAGCAGCGCGAGCGGGGACGAGCAGTACTTC; CDR3aa: CASSASGDEQYF
abundance: NA; d_gene: NA; j_gene: TRBJ2-5; v_gene: TRBV21-1; CDR3nt: TGTGCCAGCAGCAAAGGATTAGCGGGGGCCAGGTGTGAGACCCAGTACTTC; CDR3aa: CASSKGLAGARCETQYF
abundance: NA; d_gene: TRBD1; j_gene: TRBJ1-6; v_gene: TRBV6-1; CDR3nt: TGTGCCAGCAGTGAGCAGGACAGGACGGGCTCACCCCTCCACTTT; CDR3aa: CASSEQDRTGSPLHF
abundance: once; d_gene: TRBD1; j_gene: TRBJ1-2; v_gene: TRBV5-6; CDR3nt: TGTGCCAGCAGCTTGGCCCGTCCCACGACAGGGGGCCTTAATGGCTACACCTTC; CDR3aa: CASSLARPTTGGLNGYTF
abundance: NA; d_gene: NA; j_gene: TRBJ1-1; v_gene: TRBV5-4; CDR3nt: TGTGCCAGCAGCTTGGGGACTCTCGGAACTGAAGCTTTCTTT; CDR3aa: CASSLGTLGTEAFF
abundance: NA; d_gene: NA; j_gene: TRBJ2-5; v_gene: TRBV5-1; CDR3nt: TGCGCCAGCAGCTTGGTTGGGGAGAGGGAGACCCAGTACTTC; CDR3aa: CASSLVGERETQYF
abundance: NA; d_gene: TRBD2; j_gene: TRBJ2-7; v_gene: TRBV7-8; CDR3nt: TGTGCCAGCAGCTTAGGGGCGGGGGGGTTCTACGAGCAGTACTTC; CDR3aa: CASSLGAGGFYEQYF
abundance: NA; d_gene: TRBD1; j_gene: TRBJ2-3; v_gene: TRBV4-3; CDR3nt: TGCGCCAGCAGCCAAGTGGGGACAGGGCCAGATACGCAGTATTTT; CDR3aa: CASSQVGTGPDTQYF
abundance: NA; d_gene: TRBD1; j_gene: TRBJ1-1; v_gene: TRBV7-2; CDR3nt: TGTGCCAGCAGCTTGGACAGGGTAGCTGAAGCTTTCTTT; CDR3aa: CASSLDRVAEAFF
abundance: NA; d_gene: TRBD2; j_gene: TRBJ2-1; v_gene: TRBV3-1/TRBV3-2; CDR3nt: TGTGCCAGCAGCCAAGGAGCGGGGGGGCAGAATGAGCAGTTCTTC; CDR3aa: CASSQGAGGQNEQFF
abundance: NA; d_gene: NA; j_gene: TRBJ2-7; v_gene: TRBV7-2; CDR3nt: TGTGCCAGCAGCTTAGTAGTCCTCCGAGACGAGCAGTACTTC; CDR3aa: CASSLVVLRDEQYF
abundance: NA; d_gene: NA; j_gene: TRBJ2-5; v_gene: TRBV7-8; CDR3nt: TGTGCCAGCAGCCCTAGGACACAAGAGACCCAGTACTTC; CDR3aa: CASSPRTQETQYF
abundance: NA; d_gene: TRBD1; j_gene: TRBJ2-5; v_gene: TRBV24-1; CDR3nt: TGTGCCACCAGTGACCTCCGGGACAGCTTCCAAGAGACCCAGTACTTC; CDR3aa: CATSDLRDSFQETQYF
abundance: NA; d_gene: NA; j_gene: TRBJ1-5; v_gene: TRBV19; CDR3nt: TGTGCCAGTACCTCCTGGTTAGCAGGGGCTCAGCAGCCCCAGCATTTT; CDR3aa: CASTSWLAGAQQPQHF
abundance: NA; d_gene: TRBD2; j_gene: TRBJ2-1; v_gene: TRBV6-5; CDR3nt: TGTGCCAGCAGACCGAAAGCGGGGGGGCTCAATGAGCAGTTCTTC; CDR3aa: CASRPKAGGLNEQFF
abundance: NA; d_gene: TRBD1; j_gene: TRBJ1-2; v_gene: TRBV19; CDR3nt: TGTGCCAGTAGCGTAACAGGGGTCGGGGGCTATGGCTACACCTTC; CDR3aa: CASSVTGVGGYGYTF
abundance: NA; d_gene: TRBD1; j_gene: TRBJ1-1; v_gene: TRBV7-8; CDR3nt: TGTGCCAGCAGCACTCCCCCCGGGACAGGGGTTACTGAAGCTTTCTTT; CDR3aa: CASSTPPGTGVTEAFF
abundance: NA; d_gene: NA; j_gene: TRBJ1-5; v_gene: TRBV5-6; CDR3nt: TGTGCCAGCAGCTTCGGGGTAAACCAGCCCCAGCATTTT; CDR3aa: CASSFGVNQPQHF
abundance: NA; d_gene: NA; j_gene: TRBJ2-1; v_gene: TRBV7-6; CDR3nt: TGTGCCAGCAGCTTGGCTTCGGGTGGACTCAAGAGCTCCTACAATGAGCAGTTCTTC; CDR3aa: CASSLASGGLKSSYNEQFF
abundance: NA; d_gene: TRBD1; j_gene: TRBJ2-7; v_gene: TRBV10-3; CDR3nt: TGTGCCATCAGTGAGTCTGGGACAGGGGGATCCTACGAGCAGTACTTC; CDR3aa: CAISESGTGGSYEQYF
abundance: NA; d_gene: NA; j_gene: TRBJ2-1; v_gene: TRBV13; CDR3nt: TGTGCCAGCAGCTTTAGGGGCCCAGGCAATGAGCAGTTCTTC; CDR3aa: CASSFRGPGNEQFF
abundance: NA; d_gene: TRBD1; j_gene: TRBJ2-3; v_gene: TRBV29-1; CDR3nt: TGCAGCGTACTTGGGACAGGGGGCACGAGCACAGATACGCAGTATTTT; CDR3aa: CSVLGTGGTSTDTQYF
abundance: NA; d_gene: NA; j_gene: TRBJ2-1; v_gene: TRBV5-4; CDR3nt: TGTGCCACCAGCCCTGGGGGGGCCGTCAATGAGCAGTTCTTC; CDR3aa: CATSPGGAVNEQFF
abundance: NA; d_gene: TRBD1; j_gene: TRBJ1-1; v_gene: TRBV5-5; CDR3nt: TGTGCCAGCAGCTTCTCGGGACAGGGGTACTTCACTGAAGCTTTCTTT; CDR3aa: CASSFSGQGYFTEAFF
abundance: NA; d_gene: TRBD1; j_gene: TRBJ1-1; v_gene: TRBV7-8; CDR3nt: TGTGCCAGCAGCGTGCGGACAGGTAATGAAGCTTTCTTT; CDR3aa: CASSVRTGNEAFF
abundance: NA; d_gene: NA; j_gene: TRBJ2-7; v_gene: TRBV5-1; CDR3nt: TGCGCCAGCAGCTTGGCCGACAGGTCCCCGTACCCAATCTACGAGCAGTACTTC; CDR3aa: CASSLADRSPYPIYEQYF
abundance: once; d_gene: TRBD1; j_gene: TRBJ2-2; v_gene: TRBV5-1; CDR3nt: TGCGCCAGCAGCCAAGGGGACAGATACACCGGGGAGCTGTTTTTT; CDR3aa: CASSQGDRYTGELFF
abundance: NA; d_gene: TRBD1; j_gene: TRBJ1-2; v_gene: TRBV2; CDR3nt: TGTGCCAGCAGTCCCGGACAGGGCCTCTATGGCTACACCTTC; CDR3aa: CASSPGQGLYGYTF
abundance: NA; d_gene: NA; j_gene: TRBJ2-1; v_gene: TRBV6-2/TRBV6-3; CDR3nt: TGTGCCAGCAGTTACGATGGGAGACATTACAATGAGCAGTTCTTC; CDR3aa: CASSYDGRHYNEQFF
abundance: NA; d_gene: TRBD1; j_gene: TRBJ1-4; v_gene: TRBV4-2; CDR3nt: TGTGCCAGCAGCCAAGTCTCAGGGGGCGATGAAAAACTGTTTTTT; CDR3aa: CASSQVSGGDEKLFF
abundance: few; d_gene: TRBD2; j_gene: TRBJ2-1; v_gene: TRBV7-2; CDR3nt: TGTGCCAGTCATAGCGGGGGGGCCCCCCATGAGCAGTTCTTC; CDR3aa: CASHSGGAPHEQFF
abundance: NA; d_gene: NA; j_gene: TRBJ2-7; v_gene: TRBV7-2; CDR3nt: TGTGCCAGCAGCTTAGGGGGCGGCCTCTCCTACGAGCAGTACTTC; CDR3aa: CASSLGGGLSYEQYF
abundance: NA; d_gene: NA; j_gene: TRBJ1-5; v_gene: TRBV24-1; CDR3nt: TGTGCCACCAGTGGGAAGGGGCAGCCCCAGCATTTT; CDR3aa: CATSGKGQPQHF
abundance: NA; d_gene: NA; j_gene: TRBJ1-3; v_gene: TRBV29-1; CDR3nt: TGCAGCTTCAGGGGCGCTGGAAACACCATATATTTT; CDR3aa: CSFRGAGNTIYF
abundance: NA; d_gene: TRBD2; j_gene: TRBJ2-5; v_gene: TRBV7-3; CDR3nt: TGTGCCAGCAGCGACGGGAGGATGGAGACCCAGTACTTC; CDR3aa: CASSDGRMETQYF
abundance: NA; d_gene: NA; j_gene: TRBJ1-4; v_gene: TRBV4-2; CDR3nt: TGTGCCAGCAGCTCCGGGGAATCTAATGAAAAACTGTTTTTT; CDR3aa: CASSSGESNEKLFF
abundance: NA; d_gene: TRBD1; j_gene: TRBJ2-3; v_gene: TRBV12-5; CDR3nt: TGTGCTAGTGGTTTGATACAGGGGAAGGCAGATACGCAGTATTTT; CDR3aa: CASGLIQGKADTQYF
abundance: once; d_gene: NA; j_gene: TRBJ2-7; v_gene: TRBV20-1; CDR3nt: TGCAGTGCTCCAGGGATAAGCGAGCAGTACTTC; CDR3aa: CSAPGISEQYF